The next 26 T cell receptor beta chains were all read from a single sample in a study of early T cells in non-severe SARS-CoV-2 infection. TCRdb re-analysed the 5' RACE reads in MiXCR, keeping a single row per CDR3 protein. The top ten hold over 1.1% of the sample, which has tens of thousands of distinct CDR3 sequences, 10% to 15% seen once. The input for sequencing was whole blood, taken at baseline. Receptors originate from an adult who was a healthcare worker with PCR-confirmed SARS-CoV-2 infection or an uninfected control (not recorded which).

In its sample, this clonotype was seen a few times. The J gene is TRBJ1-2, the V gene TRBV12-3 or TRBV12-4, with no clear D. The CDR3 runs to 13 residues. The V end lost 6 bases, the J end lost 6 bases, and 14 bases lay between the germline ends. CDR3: CASSSVLVDGYTF. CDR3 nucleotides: TGTGCCAGCAGCTCCGTCTTGGTAGATGGCTACACCTTC.

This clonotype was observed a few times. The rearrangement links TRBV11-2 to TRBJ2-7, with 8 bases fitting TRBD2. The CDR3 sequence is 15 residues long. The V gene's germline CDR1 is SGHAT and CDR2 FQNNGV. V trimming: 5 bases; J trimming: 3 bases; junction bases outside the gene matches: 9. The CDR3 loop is CASSQTSGAYYEQYF. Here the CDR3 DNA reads TGTGCCAGCAGCCAAACTAGCGGAGCATACTACGAGCAGTACTTC. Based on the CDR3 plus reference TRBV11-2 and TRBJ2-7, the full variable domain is EAGVAQSPRYKIIEKRQSVAFWCNPISGHATLYWYQQILGQGPKLLIQFQNNGVVDDSQLPKDRFSAERLKGVDSTLKIQPAKLEDSAVYLCASSQTSGAYYEQYFGPGTRLTVT.

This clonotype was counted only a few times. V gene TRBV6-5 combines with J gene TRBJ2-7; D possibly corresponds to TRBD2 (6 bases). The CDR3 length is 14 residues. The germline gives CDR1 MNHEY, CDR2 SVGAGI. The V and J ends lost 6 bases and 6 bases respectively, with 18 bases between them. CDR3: CASSLATARGEQYF. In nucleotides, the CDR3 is TGTGCCAGCAGCCTAGCGACAGCCCGGGGCGAGCAGTACTTC.

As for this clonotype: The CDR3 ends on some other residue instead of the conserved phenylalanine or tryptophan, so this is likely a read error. The CDR3 region has the DNA TGTGCCAGTAGTCCACCGACAGGGTACTACCCGTGGGATGGCTACACCTTA. Residues: CASSPPTGYYPWDGYTL. The V call is TRBV19, the J call TRBJ1-2, with 7 positions matching TRBD1. The length of the CDR3 is 17 residues. V gave up 5 bases and J gave up 6 bases; unmatched junction bases: 18. Germline CDR1 reads LNHDA; CDR2 reads SQIVND (reference sequence).

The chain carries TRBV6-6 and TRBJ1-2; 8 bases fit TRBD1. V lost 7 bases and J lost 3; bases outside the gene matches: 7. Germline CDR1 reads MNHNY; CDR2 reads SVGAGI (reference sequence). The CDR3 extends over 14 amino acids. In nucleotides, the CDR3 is TGTGCCAGCACCCGGACAGGGTTGGACTATGGCTACACCTTC. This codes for CASTRTGLDYGYTF.

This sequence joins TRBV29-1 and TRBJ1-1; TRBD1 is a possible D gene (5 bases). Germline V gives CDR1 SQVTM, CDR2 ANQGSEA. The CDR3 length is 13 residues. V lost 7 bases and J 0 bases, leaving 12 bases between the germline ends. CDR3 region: CSGMGGLNTEAFF. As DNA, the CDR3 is TGCAGCGGAATGGGGGGATTGAACACTGAAGCTTTCTTT. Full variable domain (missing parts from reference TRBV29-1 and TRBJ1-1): SAVISQKPSRDICQRGTSLTIQCQVDSQVTMMFWYRQQPGQSLTLIATANQGSEATYESGFVIDKFPISRPNLTFSTLTVSNMSPEDSSIYLCSGMGGLNTEAFFGQGTRLTVV.

CDR3 nucleotide sequence: TGCAGTGCCAAGGGACTTAATGAGCAGTTCTTC. Encoded protein: CSAKGLNEQFF. This chain links TRBV20-1 with TRBJ2-1; tentative D call: TRBD2 (6 bases). With 6 bases removed from V and 7 bases from J, the gap between germline ends came to 10 bases. The CDR3 is 11 amino acids. The V gene's germline CDR1 is DFQATT and CDR2 SNEGSKA (reference sequence).

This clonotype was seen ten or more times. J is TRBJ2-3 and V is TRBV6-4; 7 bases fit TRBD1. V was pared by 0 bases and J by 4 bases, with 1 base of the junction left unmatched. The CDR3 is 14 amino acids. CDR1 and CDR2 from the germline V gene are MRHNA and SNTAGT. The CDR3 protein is CASSDSGGSDTQYF. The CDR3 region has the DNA TGTGCCAGCAGTGACTCAGGGGGCTCAGATACGCAGTATTTT.

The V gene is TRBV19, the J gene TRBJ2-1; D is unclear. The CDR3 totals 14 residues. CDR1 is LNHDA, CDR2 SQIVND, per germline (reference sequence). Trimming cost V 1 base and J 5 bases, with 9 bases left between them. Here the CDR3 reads CASSIAGGDNEQFF. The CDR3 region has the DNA TGTGCCAGTAGTATAGCAGGCGGTGACAATGAGCAGTTCTTC.

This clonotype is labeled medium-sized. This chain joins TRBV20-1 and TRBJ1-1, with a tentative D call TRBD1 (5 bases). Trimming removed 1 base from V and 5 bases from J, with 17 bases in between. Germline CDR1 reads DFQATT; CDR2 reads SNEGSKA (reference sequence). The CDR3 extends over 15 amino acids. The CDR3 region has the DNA TGCAGTGCTAGAGTTCCTGGCAGGGAAACTACTGAAGCTTTCTTT. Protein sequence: CSARVPGRETTEAFF.

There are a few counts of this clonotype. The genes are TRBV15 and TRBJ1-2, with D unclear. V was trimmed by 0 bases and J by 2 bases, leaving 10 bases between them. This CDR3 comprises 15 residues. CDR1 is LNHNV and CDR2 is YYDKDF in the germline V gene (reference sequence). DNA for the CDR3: TGTGCCACCAGCAGAGATCTTGATTCAAACTATGGCTACACCTTC. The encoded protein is CATSRDLDSNYGYTF.

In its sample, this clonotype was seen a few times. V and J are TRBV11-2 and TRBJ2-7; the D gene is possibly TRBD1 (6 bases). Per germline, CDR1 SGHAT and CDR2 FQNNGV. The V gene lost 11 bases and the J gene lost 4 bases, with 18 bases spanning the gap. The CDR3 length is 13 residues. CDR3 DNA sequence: TGTGCCTCCGGTCGGGGACAAGCTTACGAGCAGTACTTC. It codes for CASGRGQAYEQYF. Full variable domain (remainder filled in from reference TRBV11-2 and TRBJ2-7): EAGVAQSPRYKIIEKRQSVAFWCNPISGHATLYWYQQILGQGPKLLIQFQNNGVVDDSQLPKDRFSAERLKGVDSTLKIQPAKLEDSAVYLCASGRGQAYEQYFGPGTRLTVT.

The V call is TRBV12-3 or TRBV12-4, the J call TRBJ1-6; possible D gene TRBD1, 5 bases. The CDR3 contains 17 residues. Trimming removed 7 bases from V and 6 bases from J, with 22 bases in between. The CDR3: CASTTRPGRLVNSPLHF. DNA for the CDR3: TGTGCCAGCACCACACGGCCGGGACGCCTTGTTAATTCACCCCTCCACTTT.

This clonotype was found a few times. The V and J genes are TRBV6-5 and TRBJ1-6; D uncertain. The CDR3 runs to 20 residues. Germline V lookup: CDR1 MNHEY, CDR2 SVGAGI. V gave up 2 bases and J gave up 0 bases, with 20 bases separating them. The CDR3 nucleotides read TGTGCCAGCAGTTACGCGCCCGCTTGGGCCGGACGCTCCTATAATTCACCCCTCCACTTT. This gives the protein CASSYAPAWAGRSYNSPLHF.

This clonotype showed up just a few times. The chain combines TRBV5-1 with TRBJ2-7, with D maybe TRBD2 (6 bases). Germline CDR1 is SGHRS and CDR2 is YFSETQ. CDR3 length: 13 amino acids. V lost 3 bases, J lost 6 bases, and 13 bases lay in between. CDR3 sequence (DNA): TGCGCCAGCAGCTCGGGAGTTCCTGGCGAGCAGTACTTC. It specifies CASSSGVPGEQYF.

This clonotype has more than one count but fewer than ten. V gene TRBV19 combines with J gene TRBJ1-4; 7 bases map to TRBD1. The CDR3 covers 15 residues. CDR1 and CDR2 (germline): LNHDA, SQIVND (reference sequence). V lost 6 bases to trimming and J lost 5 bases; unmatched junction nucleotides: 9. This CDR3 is CASSSRDSSNEKLFF. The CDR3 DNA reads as TGTGCCAGTAGCAGCCGGGACAGCTCGAATGAAAAACTGTTTTTT.

This CDR3 is CSARLPGLAGELFF. In DNA, the CDR3 is TGCAGTGCTCGCTTGCCGGGCTTAGCCGGGGAGCTGTTTTTT. The chain has TRBV20-1 and TRBJ2-2; D gene ambiguous. The CDR3 totals 14 residues. V shed 5 bases and J shed 6 bases, with 16 bases lying between them. Germline lookup yields CDR1 DFQATT and CDR2 SNEGSKA (reference sequence).

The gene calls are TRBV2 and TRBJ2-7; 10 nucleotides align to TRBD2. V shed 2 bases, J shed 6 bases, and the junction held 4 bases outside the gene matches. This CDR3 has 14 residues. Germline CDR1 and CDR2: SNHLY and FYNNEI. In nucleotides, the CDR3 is TGTGCCAGCAGTGAACTAGCGGGAGTAGGCGAGCAGTACTTC. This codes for CASSELAGVGEQYF.

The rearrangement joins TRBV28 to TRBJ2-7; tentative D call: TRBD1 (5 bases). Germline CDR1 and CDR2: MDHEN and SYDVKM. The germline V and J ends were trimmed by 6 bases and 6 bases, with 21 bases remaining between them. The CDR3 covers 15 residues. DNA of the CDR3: TGTGCCAGCAGCAGCTTGGGCCAGGGTTGGGGCGAGCAGTACTTC. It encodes CASSSLGQGWGEQYF.

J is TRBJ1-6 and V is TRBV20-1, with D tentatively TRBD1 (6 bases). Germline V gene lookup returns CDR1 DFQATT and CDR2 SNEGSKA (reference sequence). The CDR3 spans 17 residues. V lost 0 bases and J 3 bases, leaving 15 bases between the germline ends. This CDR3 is CSARDRVQGGYNSPLHF. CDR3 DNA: TGCAGTGCTAGAGATCGGGTACAGGGAGGCTATAATTCACCCCTCCACTTT.

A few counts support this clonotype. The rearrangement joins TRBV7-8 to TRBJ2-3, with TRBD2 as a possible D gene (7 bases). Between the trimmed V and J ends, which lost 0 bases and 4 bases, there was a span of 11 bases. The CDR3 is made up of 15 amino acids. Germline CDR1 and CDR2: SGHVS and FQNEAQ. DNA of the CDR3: TGTGCCAGCAGCTTAGCGGGGGGGCCTGCAGATACGCAGTATTTT. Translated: CASSLAGGPADTQYF. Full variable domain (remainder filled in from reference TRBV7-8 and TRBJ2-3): GAGVSQSPRYKVAKRGQDVALRCDPISGHVSLFWYQQALGQGPEFLTYFQNEAQLDKSGLPSDRFFAERPEGSVSTLKIQRTQQEDSAVYLCASSLAGGPADTQYFGPGTRLTVL.

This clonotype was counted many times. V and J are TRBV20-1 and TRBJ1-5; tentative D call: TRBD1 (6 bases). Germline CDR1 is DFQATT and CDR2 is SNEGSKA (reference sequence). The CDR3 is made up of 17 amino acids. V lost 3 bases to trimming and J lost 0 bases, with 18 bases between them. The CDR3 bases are TGCAGTGCTAGGCCCAAGTGGGGACAAAATAGCAATCAGCCCCAGCATTTT. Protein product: CSARPKWGQNSNQPQHF.

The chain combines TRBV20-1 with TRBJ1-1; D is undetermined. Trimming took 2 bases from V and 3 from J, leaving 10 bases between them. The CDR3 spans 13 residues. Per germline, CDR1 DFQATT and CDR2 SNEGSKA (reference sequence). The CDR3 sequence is CSARPTGDTEAFF. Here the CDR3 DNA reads TGCAGTGCTAGACCCACTGGGGACACTGAAGCTTTCTTT.

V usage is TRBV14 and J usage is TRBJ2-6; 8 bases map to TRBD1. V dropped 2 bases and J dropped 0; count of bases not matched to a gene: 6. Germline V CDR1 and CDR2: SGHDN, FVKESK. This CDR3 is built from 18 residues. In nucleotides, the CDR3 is TGTGCCAGCAGCCAAATGCAGGGGGCCGGCTCTGGGGCCAACGTCCTGACTTTC. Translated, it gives CASSQMQGAGSGANVLTF.

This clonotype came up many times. CDR3 sequence (DNA): TGTGCCTGGAGTAGAACAGGGGGTAATGAAAAACTGTTTTTT. It yields the protein CAWSRTGGNEKLFF. V gene TRBV30 combines with J gene TRBJ1-4; 8 nucleotides align to TRBD1. CDR1 and CDR2 (germline): GTSNPN, SVGIG (reference sequence). The trim removed 2 bases at V and 4 bases at J, leaving 3 bases unmatched. This CDR3 is built from 14 residues.

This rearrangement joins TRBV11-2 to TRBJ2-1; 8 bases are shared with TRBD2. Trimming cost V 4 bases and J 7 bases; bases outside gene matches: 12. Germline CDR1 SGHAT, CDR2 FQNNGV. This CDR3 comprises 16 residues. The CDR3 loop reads CASSSGSGSFGNEQFF. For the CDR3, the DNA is TGTGCCAGCAGCTCAGGAAGCGGGAGTTTTGGGAATGAGCAGTTCTTC.